This T cell receptor beta chain came from a study of T cells in Graves' hyperthyroidism and ophthalmopathy. Overall study: Prior to any treatment, at the point of initial diagnosis, peripheral blood was collected.

Hyperthyroidism patients were newly diagnosed, had disease duration under 2 months, and were aged 18 to 65 years. The study excluded patients with uncontrolled infection, other autoimmune disease, pregnancy or lactation. TCR beta CDR3 regions were amplified from RNA transcripts. The HTBI primer set drove a first-round RT-PCR of the TCR CDR3. TCRdb re-derived calls from the multiplex PCR reads in MiXCR, one entry per CDR3 protein. Of hundreds of thousands of distinct CDR3 sequences detected, approximately 36% appear once; the ten largest clones hold around 29%. CDR1 and CDR2 from the germline V gene are DFQATT and SNEGSKA (reference sequence). This CDR3 has 14 amino acids.

The TCR was taken from a woman aged 40 to 50 with Graves' hyperthyroidism. The J gene is TRBJ1-5, the V gene TRBV20-1; tentatively, D is TRBD2 (5 bases). The J call may be in error: the DNA end matches TRBJ2-3 better. The sample comprised blood. The DNA for the CDR3 is TGCAGTGCTGACCTCGCGGGTAGCACAGATACGCAGTATTTT. This encodes CSADLAGSTDTQYF.